Shown below are 20 T cell receptor beta chains from a single sample sequenced in a study of T cells in Graves' hyperthyroidism and ophthalmopathy. TCR beta CDR3 regions were amplified from RNA. The HTBI set primed first-round TCR CDR3 RT-PCR. TCRdb ran MiXCR on the multiplex PCR reads and lists one entry per CDR3 protein. The sample records some 800,000 distinct CDR3 sequences, approximately 40% being singletons. The sample comprised blood. The origin of the receptors is a man in his late teens or twenties with Graves' hyperthyroidism.

The chain has TRBV19 and TRBJ2-7; possibly TRBD2 for D (6 bases). V was cut by 5 bases and J by 3 bases, with 11 bases left in between. CDR1 LNHDA and CDR2 SQIVND come from the germline V gene (reference sequence). The length of the CDR3 is 13 residues. CDR3 region: CASSPGLYYEQYF. DNA of the CDR3: TGTGCCAGTAGTCCGGGACTTTACTACGAGCAGTACTTC.

The chain is built from TRBV29-1 and TRBJ2-5, with TRBD1 identical over 8 bases. V lost 8 bases to trimming and J lost 4 bases; unmatched junction nucleotides: 9. Germline lookup yields CDR1 SQVTM and CDR2 ANQGSEA. This CDR3 spans 13 amino acids. CDR3 sequence reads: CSIRTGSGETQYF. The CDR3 DNA reads TGCAGCATAAGGACAGGGAGCGGAGAGACCCAGTACTTC.

The V gene is TRBV7-2, the J gene TRBJ1-5; 10 bases map to TRBD1. After removal of 3 bases from V and 7 bases from J, the junction contained 3 bases not matched to a gene. The germline gives CDR1 SGHTA, CDR2 FQGNSA. CDR3 length equals 14 residues. Written as DNA, the CDR3 is TGTGCCAGCAGCTTGTGGGACAGGGGCCAGCCCCAGCATTTT. It translates to CASSLWDRGQPQHF.

In regard to this clonotype: A junction boundary mismatches the germline segment, possibly from a read error. CDR3 nucleotide sequence: TGTGCCAGCAGCTCGGACACCACGACCCTGGGCTTC. It is translated as CASSSDTTTLGF. The chain carries TRBV7-9 and TRBJ2-7; a possible D gene is TRBD1 (5 bases). This CDR3 region has 12 residues. From germline, CDR1 is SEHNR and CDR2 FQNEAQ (reference sequence).

The chain carries TRBV20-1 and TRBJ2-7, with 7 nucleotides matching TRBD1. V lost 3 bases, J lost 3 bases, and 8 bases stayed unmatched. Germline V gene sequence: CDR1 DFQATT, CDR2 SNEGSKA (reference sequence). The CDR3 contains 14 residues. The CDR3 loop reads CSASLRGPGYEQYF. The DNA for the CDR3 is TGCAGTGCTAGTCTTAGGGGGCCGGGCTACGAGCAGTACTTC.

The chain is built from TRBV24-1 and TRBJ2-2, with D possibly matching TRBD1 (6 bases). The V end lost 3 bases, the J end lost 8 bases, and 15 bases lay between the germline ends. This CDR3 is built from 15 residues. Germline CDR1 reads KGHDR; CDR2 reads SFDVKD. The CDR3 DNA reads as TGTGCCACCAGTGATCCTCGAACCGGGACAGGGGAGCTGTTTTTT. Amino acids: CATSDPRTGTGELFF.

This clonotype was detected a few times. The rearrangement joins TRBV6-1 to TRBJ2-7; the D is unclear. V was cut by 7 bases and J by 4 bases, with 14 bases left in between. The CDR3 totals 13 residues. Germline V gene lookup returns CDR1 MNHNS and CDR2 SASEGT. The CDR3 reads CASTTLPQYEQYF. CDR3 in DNA: TGTGCCAGCACAACCCTCCCCCAATACGAGCAGTACTTC.

This clonotype was counted only a few times. The V and J genes are TRBV5-1 and TRBJ1-2; D not resolved. The CDR3 is made up of 13 amino acids. The germline V and J ends were trimmed by 3 bases and 4 bases, with 10 bases remaining between them. Germline V gene data show CDR1 as SGHRS and CDR2 as YFSETQ. CDR3 DNA sequence: TGCGCCAGCAGCTCGGCAGAGCTCTATGGCTACACCTTC. It codes for CASSSAELYGYTF.

With respect to this clonotype: One end of the junction varies from germline; a read error may be responsible. The chain carries TRBV30 and TRBJ1-1; D is undetermined. CDR3 length: 12 amino acids. In germline, CDR1 is GTSNPN, CDR2 SVGIG (reference sequence). This CDR3 is CAWSVRSLETFF. Here the CDR3 DNA reads TGTGCCTGGAGTGTAAGGAGCCTTGAAACTTTCTTT.

In this sample, this clonotype turned up many times. The chain employs TRBV25-1 and TRBJ2-7, with D perhaps matching TRBD1 (5 bases). This CDR3 contains 12 residues. The V gene's germline CDR1 is MGHDK and CDR2 SYGVNS. V lost 7 bases and J 2 bases, leaving 9 bases between the germline ends. This chain's CDR3 is CASMKGPYEQYF. The CDR3 region has the DNA TGTGCCAGCATGAAGGGGCCCTACGAGCAGTACTTC.

This clonotype was picked up a small number of times. The V and J genes are TRBV13 and TRBJ2-7; unclear D gene. Trimming stripped 3 bases from V and 5 bases from J, with 17 bases between. Germline V gives CDR1 PRHDT, CDR2 FYEKMQ (reference sequence). There are 15 residues in the CDR3. The CDR3 nucleotides are TGTGCCAGCAGCTTCCTCCGAGGATCCGGCAACGAGCAGTACTTC. Amino acid sequence: CASSFLRGSGNEQYF.

This clonotype appeared a few times. This sequence joins TRBV25-1 and TRBJ2-2, with 7 bases that match TRBD1. The CDR3 runs 16 residues. CDR1 and CDR2 from the germline V gene are MGHDK and SYGVNS. The V segment lost 7 bases and the J segment 1 base; nucleotides outside the gene matches: 9. The CDR3 DNA reads TGTGCCAGCACCGCCGCAGGGGGTCGGAACACCGGGGAGCTGTTTTTT. Its protein product is CASTAAGGRNTGELFF.

Regarding this clonotype: At one end the junction does not follow the germline gene, possibly because of a read error. J is TRBJ2-2 and V is TRBV2; D may be TRBD2 (5 bases). CDR3 length equals 11 residues. Germline V gene lookup returns CDR1 SNHLY and CDR2 FYNNEI. Here the CDR3 reads CASTGYRGAVF. The CDR3, as DNA: TGTGCCAGCACGGGATACCGGGGAGCTGTTTTT. Complete variable domain (other parts from reference TRBV2 and TRBJ2-2): EPEVTQTPSHQVTQMGQEVILRCVPISNHLYFYWYRQILGQKVEFLVSFYNNEISEKSEIFDDQFSVERPDGSNFTLKIRSTKLEDSAMYFCASTGYRGAVFGEGSRLTVL.

This clonotype was counted a few times. Here the CDR3 reads CASSFFSGGELFF. The CDR3 DNA follows: TGTGCCAGCAGTTTTTTCAGTGGCGGGGAGCTGTTTTTT. The chain couples TRBV12-3 or TRBV12-4 to TRBJ2-2; D gene unclear. This CDR3 contains 13 residues. V lost 3 bases and J 7 bases, leaving 9 bases between the germline ends.

The CDR3 region is CASSLESLAIGEQYF. Here the CDR3 DNA reads TGTGCCAGCAGCTTAGAGTCCCTAGCGATAGGCGAGCAGTACTTC. The J gene is TRBJ2-7, the V gene TRBV11-2; tentatively, D is TRBD2 (6 bases). Per the germline V gene, CDR1 is SGHAT and CDR2 is FQNNGV. This CDR3 comprises 15 residues. The V gene lost 0 bases and the J gene lost 6 bases, with 15 bases spanning the gap. The variable domain in full, with the rest retrieved from reference TRBV11-2 and TRBJ2-7, is EAGVAQSPRYKIIEKRQSVAFWCNPISGHATLYWYQQILGQGPKLLIQFQNNGVVDDSQLPKDRFSAERLKGVDSTLKIQPAKLEDSAVYLCASSLESLAIGEQYFGPGTRLTVT.

In its sample, this clonotype was seen many times. The chain employs TRBV19 and TRBJ1-5; no reliable D call. Germline CDR1 and CDR2: LNHDA and SQIVND (reference sequence). This CDR3 region has 15 residues. Trimming removed 6 bases at V and 0 bases at J, with 12 bases between. The CDR3 DNA sequence: TGTGCCAGTAGGCTTTGGGAGTATAGCAATCAGCCCCAGCATTTT. Protein: CASRLWEYSNQPQHF.

The chain combines TRBV10-3 with TRBJ1-5, with 10 bases that match TRBD1. The CDR3 is 13 amino acids. The J segment lost 6 bases and the V segment lost 10 bases, leaving 6 bases of the junction unmatched. CDR1 is ENHRY, CDR2 SYGVKD, per germline. CDR3 coding DNA: TGTGCCACCGGGACAGGGGCTGTTCAGCCCCAGCATTTT. This gives the protein CATGTGAVQPQHF.

This clonotype was detected only a few times. V gene TRBV9 combines with J gene TRBJ1-1; D unclear. Germline CDR1 is SGDLS and CDR2 is YYNGEE. The CDR3 extends over 14 amino acids. Trimming shortened V by 4 bases and J by 1 base, and 11 bases separated the two germline ends. The CDR3 is CASSPTVTNTEAFF. CDR3 in DNA: TGTGCCAGCAGCCCGACCGTGACGAACACTGAAGCTTTCTTT.

The V and J genes are TRBV7-2 and TRBJ1-1; D call uncertain. This CDR3 region has 11 residues. The V end was cut by 3 bases, the J end by 13 bases, with 12 bases between. CDR1 is SGHTA and CDR2 is FQGNSA in the germline V gene. For the CDR3, the DNA is TGTGCCAGCAGCTTCGGCGACGGGGTTTTCTTT. Residues: CASSFGDGVFF.

This rearrangement joins TRBV20-1 to TRBJ1-4, with 7 bases lining up with TRBD1. With V trimmed by 4 bases and J by 8 bases, 7 bases remained unmatched. CDR1 and CDR2 from the germline V gene are DFQATT and SNEGSKA (reference sequence). The CDR3 runs 13 residues. The CDR3 sequence is CSANHRGGEKLFF. The CDR3 DNA is TGCAGTGCTAACCACAGGGGAGGAGAAAAACTGTTTTTT.